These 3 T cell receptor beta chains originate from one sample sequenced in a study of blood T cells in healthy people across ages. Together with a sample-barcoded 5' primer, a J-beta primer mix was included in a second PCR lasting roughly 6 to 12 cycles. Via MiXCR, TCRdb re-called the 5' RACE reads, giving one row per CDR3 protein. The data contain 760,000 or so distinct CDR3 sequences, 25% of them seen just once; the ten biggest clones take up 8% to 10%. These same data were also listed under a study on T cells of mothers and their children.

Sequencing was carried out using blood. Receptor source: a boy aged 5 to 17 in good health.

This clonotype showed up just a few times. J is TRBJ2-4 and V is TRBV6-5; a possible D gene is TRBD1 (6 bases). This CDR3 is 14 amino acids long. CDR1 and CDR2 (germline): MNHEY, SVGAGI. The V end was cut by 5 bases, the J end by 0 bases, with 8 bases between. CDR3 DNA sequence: TGTGCCAGCAGTCACAGGGAAGCCAAAAACATTCAGTACTTC. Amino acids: CASSHREAKNIQYF.

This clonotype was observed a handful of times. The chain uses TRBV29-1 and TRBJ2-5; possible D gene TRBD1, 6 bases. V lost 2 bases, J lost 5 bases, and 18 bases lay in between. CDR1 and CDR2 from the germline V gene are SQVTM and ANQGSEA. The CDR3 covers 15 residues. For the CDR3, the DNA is TGCAGCGTTGAATCTCCACACAGGGCCCGGGAGACCCAGTACTTC. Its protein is CSVESPHRARETQYF.

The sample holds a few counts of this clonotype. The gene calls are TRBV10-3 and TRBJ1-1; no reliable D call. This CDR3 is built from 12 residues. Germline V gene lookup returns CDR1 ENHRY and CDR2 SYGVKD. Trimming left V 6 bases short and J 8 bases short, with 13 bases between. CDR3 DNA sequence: TGTGCCATCAGCTCATCCCTGAGAGAAGCTTTCTTT. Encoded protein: CAISSSLREAFF.